The 10 T cell receptor beta chains below all came from one sample that was sequenced in a study of OX40 agonist ivuxolimab in advanced cancers. The protocol was immunoSEQ multiplex PCR, while the TCRdb copy is restricted to in-frame clones and leaves out a portion. The repertoire has roughly 40,000 clones, 86% of them found once; the top ten carry roughly an eighth. This specimen was CD4+ or CD8+ T cells sorted from blood, taken in a trial of the OX40 agonist ivuxolimab. The receptor set was obtained from an adult with an advanced solid tumor such as melanoma, head and neck, liver or kidney cancer.

The genes are TRBV6-1 and TRBJ2-3, with a tentative D call TRBD2 (6 bases). The CDR3 contains 15 residues. Germline values: CDR1 MNHNS, CDR2 SASEGT. V lost 6 bases to trimming and J lost 0 bases, with 13 bases between them. CDR3 bases: TGTGCCAGCAGCAGGACTACCCTGAGCACAGATACGCAGTATTTT. This sequence encodes CASSRTTLSTDTQYF.

The chain is built from TRBV9 and TRBJ2-1; D is ambiguous. CDR3 length equals 15 residues. Germline CDR1 reads SGDLS; CDR2 reads YYNGEE. Deletions cut 0 bases from V and 2 bases from J, with 9 bases between. DNA of the CDR3: TGTGCCAGCAGCGTAGTGTCAGTTCCCTACAATGAGCAGTTCTTC. Translating gives CASSVVSVPYNEQFF.

This clone appeared a few times. The V and J genes are TRBV5-1 and TRBJ2-3, with TRBD2 matching 7 bases. Per the germline V gene, CDR1 is SGHRS and CDR2 is YFSETQ. The CDR3 has 18 amino acids. With 5 bases clipped from V and 0 bases from J, the junction kept 15 bases outside the gene matches. CDR3: CASRFRLAEIPSTDTQYF. CDR3 bases: TGCGCCAGCAGGTTCAGGCTAGCGGAAATCCCTAGCACAGATACGCAGTATTTT.

The table lists this clone with a few counts. V is TRBV15 and J is TRBJ1-6; D is unresolved. CDR3 size: 13 residues. The V gene's germline CDR1 is LNHNV and CDR2 YYDKDF (reference sequence). V lost 3 bases to trimming and J lost 9 bases, with 9 bases between them. CDR3 amino acids: CATSRDWSSPLHF. As DNA, the CDR3 is TGTGCCACCAGCAGGGATTGGAGTTCACCCCTCCACTTT.

The J gene is TRBJ1-6, the V gene TRBV28; the D is unclear. Germline V gene sequence: CDR1 MDHEN, CDR2 SYDVKM. The CDR3 extends over 14 amino acids. Trimming cost V 2 bases and J 9 bases, with 11 bases left between them. This CDR3 is CASSLRREASPLHF. The CDR3 coding sequence is TGTGCCAGCAGTTTACGTCGGGAGGCTTCACCCCTCCACTTT.

The chain combines TRBV9 with TRBJ2-7; 9 positions match TRBD2. Losses at the gene ends were 0 bases for V and 4 bases for J; bases not matched to a gene: 8. Germline-derived CDR1 and CDR2 are SGDLS and YYNGEE. The CDR3 has 16 residues. The CDR3 DNA follows: TGTGCCAGCAGCGTAGGGAATGCGGGGGGGAGGTACGAGCAGTACTTC. This encodes CASSVGNAGGRYEQYF.

The chain combines TRBV4-3 with TRBJ1-2; TRBD1 might be the D (5 bases). Trimming cost V 1 base and J 8 bases, with 17 bases left between them. Germline values: CDR1 LGHNA, CDR2 YSLEER. This CDR3 has 15 amino acids. The CDR3 region has the DNA TGCGCCAGCAGCCAAGCCGGGACCGCCAAGAGGGGCTACACCTTC. Amino acids: CASSQAGTAKRGYTF.

The chain is built from TRBV6-6 and TRBJ2-7; D unclear. This CDR3 is 11 amino acids long. Trimming cost V 2 bases and J 2 bases, with 1 base left between them. The germline CDR1 and CDR2 sequences are MNHNY and SVGAGI (reference sequence). In DNA, the CDR3 is TGTGCCAGCAGTTACGCCTACGAGCAGTACTTC. It codes for CASSYAYEQYF.

The chain employs TRBV7-2 and TRBJ2-1; TRBD2 matches at 9 bases. The CDR3 runs to 18 residues. The junction had 15 bases not matched to a gene; V was cut back by 1 base and J by 8 bases. CDR1 SGHTA and CDR2 FQGNSA come from the germline V gene. The CDR3 loop is CASSLVSRRGGRVDEQFF. The CDR3 DNA follows: TGTGCCAGCAGCTTAGTGAGTCGGCGGGGGGGAAGGGTCGATGAGCAGTTCTTC.

The chain carries TRBV27 and TRBJ1-2; tentatively, D is TRBD1 (5 bases). Germline-derived CDR1 and CDR2 are MNHEY and SMNVEV (reference sequence). The CDR3 is made up of 16 amino acids. Trimming cost V 0 bases and J 2 bases, with 13 bases left between them. The CDR3 DNA sequence: TGTGCCAGCAGTTTATCGGTAGGGGAAAGAAACTATGGCTACACCTTC. Its protein is CASSLSVGERNYGYTF.